This T cell receptor (beta chain) was obtained from a study of a mutant IDH1 vaccine in newly diagnosed glioma. Some clones are missing from TCRdb's copy, which holds only in-frame ones; the method was immunoSEQ multiplex PCR. The sample carries 15,000 to 20,000 clones, 70% to 80% recorded once. Time point of the sample: baseline, week 1 (first vaccination visit). The sample's treatment: pre-vaccination baseline after standard-of-care therapy. This clone was observed a few times. V lost 3 bases and J lost 4; bases outside the gene matches: 4. CDR1 SGHRS and CDR2 YFSETQ come from the germline V gene. CDR3 length: 14 residues.

The specimen comprised PBMCs, sampled from a glioma patient treated with radiotherapy, temozolomide or both. This chain uses TRBV5-1 with TRBJ1-1, with 9 bases aligning to TRBD1. This receptor was obtained from a man aged 35 to 55 with glioma. CDR3 DNA: TGCGCCAGCAGCTGGGGACAGGGATCCACTGAAGCTTTCTTT. The encoded protein is CASSWGQGSTEAFF.